This T cell receptor beta chain originates from a study of cytomegalovirus exposure and HLA in healthy donors. Study-wide points: A missense variant in DCLRE1C was later tied to TCR beta V- and J-gene trimming. TCR beta sequences numbering around 15,000 were associated with HLA alleles at 0.05 false discovery rate in a later analysis.

The germline CDR1 and CDR2 sequences are SGHDT and YYEEEE. The CDR3 is made up of 15 amino acids. Trimming took off 4 bases at V and 2 bases at J, with 15 bases between the two ends. In nominal health when sampled, donors likely had unrecorded immune exposures nonetheless. Concerning this clone: Its target is unknown.

Researchers ran the PCR with 60 Vbeta and 13 Jbeta primers. Profiling relied on immunoSEQ multiplex PCR, and the TCRdb table lists in-frame clones only, not all of them. The table shows some 190,000 clones, with about 85% occurring only once. The chain uses TRBV5-6 and TRBJ1-1; the D gene is possibly TRBD1 (6 bases). The sample consisted of PBMCs. The sequence was obtained from a boy aged 2-9 years in good health and CMV-seronegative. CDR3 protein: CASSGMGTPNTEAFF. The CDR3, as DNA: TGTGCCAGCAGCGGGATGGGGACACCCAACACTGAAGCTTTCTTT.